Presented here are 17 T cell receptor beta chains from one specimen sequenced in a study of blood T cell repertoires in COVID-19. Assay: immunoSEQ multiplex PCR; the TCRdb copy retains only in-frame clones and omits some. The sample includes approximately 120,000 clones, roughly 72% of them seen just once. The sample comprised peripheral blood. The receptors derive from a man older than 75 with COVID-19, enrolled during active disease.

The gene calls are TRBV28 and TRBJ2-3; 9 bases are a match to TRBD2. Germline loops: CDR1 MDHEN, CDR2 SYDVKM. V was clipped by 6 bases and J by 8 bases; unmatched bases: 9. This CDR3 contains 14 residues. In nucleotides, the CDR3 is TGTGCCAGCAGCATAGCGGGGGACGTGGCTACGCAGTATTTT. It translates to CASSIAGDVATQYF.

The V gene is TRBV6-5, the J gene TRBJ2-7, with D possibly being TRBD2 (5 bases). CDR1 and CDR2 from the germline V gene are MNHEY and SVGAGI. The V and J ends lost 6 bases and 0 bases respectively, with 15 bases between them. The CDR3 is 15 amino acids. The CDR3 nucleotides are TGTGCCAGCAGGCTACGGGATTACTCCTCCTACGAGCAGTACTTC. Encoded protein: CASRLRDYSSYEQYF.

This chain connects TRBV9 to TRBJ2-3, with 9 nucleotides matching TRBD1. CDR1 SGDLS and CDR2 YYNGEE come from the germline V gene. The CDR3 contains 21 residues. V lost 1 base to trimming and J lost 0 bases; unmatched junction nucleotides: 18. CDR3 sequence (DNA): TGTGCCAGCAGCGTAACGATCCCTCAACCCGGGACAGGGAGTAGCACAGATACGCAGTATTTT. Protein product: CASSVTIPQPGTGSSTDTQYF.

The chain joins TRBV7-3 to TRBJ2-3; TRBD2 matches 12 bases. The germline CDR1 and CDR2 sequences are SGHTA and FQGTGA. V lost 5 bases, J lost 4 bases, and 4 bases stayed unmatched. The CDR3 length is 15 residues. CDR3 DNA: TGTGCCAGCAGCCTGACTAGCGGGAGTGCAGATACGCAGTATTTT. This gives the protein CASSLTSGSADTQYF.

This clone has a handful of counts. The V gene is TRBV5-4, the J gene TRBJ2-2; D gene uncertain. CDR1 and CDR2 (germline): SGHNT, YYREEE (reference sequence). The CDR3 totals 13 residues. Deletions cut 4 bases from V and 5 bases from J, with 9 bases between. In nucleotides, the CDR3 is TGTGCCAGCAGCCCGTGGAGTACCGGGGAGCTGTTTTTT. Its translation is CASSPWSTGELFF.

In nucleotides, the CDR3 is TGTGCCAGCAGCCCAGGTCTCAGCAACTATGGCTACACCTTC. Protein: CASSPGLSNYGYTF. V gene TRBV13 combines with J gene TRBJ1-2; D uncertain. The CDR3 consists of 14 residues. CDR1 is PRHDT, CDR2 FYEKMQ, per germline (reference sequence). The V end lost 5 bases, the J end lost 2 bases, and 12 bases lay between the germline ends.

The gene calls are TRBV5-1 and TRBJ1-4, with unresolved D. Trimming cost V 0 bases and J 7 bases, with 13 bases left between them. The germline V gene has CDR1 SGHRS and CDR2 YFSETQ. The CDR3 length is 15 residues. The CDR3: CASSLDGQASEKLFF. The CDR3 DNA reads TGCGCCAGCAGCTTGGATGGGCAAGCAAGTGAAAAACTGTTTTTT.

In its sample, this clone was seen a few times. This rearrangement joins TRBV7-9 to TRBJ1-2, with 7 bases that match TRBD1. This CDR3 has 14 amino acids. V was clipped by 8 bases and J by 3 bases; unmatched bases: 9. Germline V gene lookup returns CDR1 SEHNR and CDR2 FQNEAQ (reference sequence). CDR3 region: CASYFGTDHYGYTF. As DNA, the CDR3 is TGTGCCAGCTATTTCGGGACAGATCACTATGGCTACACCTTC.

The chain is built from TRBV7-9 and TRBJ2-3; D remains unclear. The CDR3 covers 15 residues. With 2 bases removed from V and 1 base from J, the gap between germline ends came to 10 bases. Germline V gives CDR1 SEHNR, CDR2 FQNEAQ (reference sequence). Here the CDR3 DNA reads TGTGCCAGCAGCTTACGGGTAGAGGGCACAGATACGCAGTATTTT. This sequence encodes CASSLRVEGTDTQYF.

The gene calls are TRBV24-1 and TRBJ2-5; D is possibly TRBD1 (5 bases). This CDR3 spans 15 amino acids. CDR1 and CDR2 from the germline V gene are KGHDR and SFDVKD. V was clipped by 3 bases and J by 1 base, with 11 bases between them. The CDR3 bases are TGTGCCACCAGTGATCCAGGGTTTACCCAAGAGACCCAGTACTTC. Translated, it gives CATSDPGFTQETQYF.

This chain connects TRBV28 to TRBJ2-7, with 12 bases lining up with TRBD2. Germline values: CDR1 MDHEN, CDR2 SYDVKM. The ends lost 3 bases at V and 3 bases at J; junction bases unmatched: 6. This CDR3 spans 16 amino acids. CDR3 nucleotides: TGTGCCAGCAGTTTCCTATTGACTAGCGGGAGCTACGAGCAGTACTTC. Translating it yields CASSFLLTSGSYEQYF.

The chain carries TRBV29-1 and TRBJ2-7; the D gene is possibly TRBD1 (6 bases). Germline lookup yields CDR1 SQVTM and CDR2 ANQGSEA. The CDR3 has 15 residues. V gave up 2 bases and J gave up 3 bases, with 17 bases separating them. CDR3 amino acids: CSVEWPGAGVYEQYF. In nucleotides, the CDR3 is TGCAGCGTTGAATGGCCAGGGGCAGGGGTCTACGAGCAGTACTTC.

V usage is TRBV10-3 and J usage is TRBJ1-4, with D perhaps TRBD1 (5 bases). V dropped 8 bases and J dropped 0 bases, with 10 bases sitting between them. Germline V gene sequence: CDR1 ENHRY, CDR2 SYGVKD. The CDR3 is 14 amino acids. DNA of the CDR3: TGTGCCATCGGTTCGACAGCAACTAATGAAAAACTGTTTTTT. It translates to CAIGSTATNEKLFF.

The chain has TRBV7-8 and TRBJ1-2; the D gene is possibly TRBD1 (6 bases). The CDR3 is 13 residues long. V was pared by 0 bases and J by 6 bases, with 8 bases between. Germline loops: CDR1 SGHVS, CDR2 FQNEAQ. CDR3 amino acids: CASSLAPGDGYTF. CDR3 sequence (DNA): TGTGCCAGCAGCTTAGCCCCAGGGGATGGCTACACCTTC.

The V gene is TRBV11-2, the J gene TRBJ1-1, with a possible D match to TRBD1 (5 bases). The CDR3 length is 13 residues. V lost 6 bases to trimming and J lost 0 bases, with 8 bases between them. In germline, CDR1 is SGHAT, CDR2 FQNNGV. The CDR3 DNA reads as TGTGCCAGCAGTGGACAACTGAACACTGAAGCTTTCTTT. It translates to CASSGQLNTEAFF.

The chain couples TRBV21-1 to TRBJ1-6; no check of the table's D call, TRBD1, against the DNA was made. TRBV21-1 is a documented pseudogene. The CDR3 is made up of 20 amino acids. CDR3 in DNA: TGTGCCAGCAGCAAAGCGAGGGGACAGGGCCGGAGCTCCTATAATTCACCCCTCCACTTT. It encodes CASSKARGQGRSSYNSPLHF.

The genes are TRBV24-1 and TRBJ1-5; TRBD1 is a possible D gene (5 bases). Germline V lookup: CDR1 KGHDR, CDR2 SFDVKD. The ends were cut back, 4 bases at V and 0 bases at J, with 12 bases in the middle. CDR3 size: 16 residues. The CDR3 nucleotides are TGTGCCACCAGTGACCCCGGACAAGATAGCAATCAGCCCCAGCATTTT. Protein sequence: CATSDPGQDSNQPQHF.